These 32 T cell receptor beta chains originate from one sample sequenced in a study of shared clonotypes between healthy human individuals. Here immunoSEQ multiplex PCR was the method, and the copy in TCRdb shows in-frame clones only, minus some. The table lists a few million clones, 80% to 95% of them singletons. The sample was naive CD4+ T cells from PBMCs. Subset defined: CD45RA+ positively selected. The receptors come from a young man in good health. Some clones in this sample may be carry-over from other donors' samples.

The chain recombines TRBV5-6 with TRBJ1-4; 7 nucleotides agree with TRBD1. After removal of 3 bases from V and 8 bases from J, the junction contained 13 bases not matched to a gene. The length of the CDR3 is 16 residues. Per germline, CDR1 SGHDT and CDR2 YYEEEE. DNA of the CDR3: TGTGCCAGCAGCTCCTGGACAGGTCAAGGAGGGGAAAAACTGTTTTTT. It encodes CASSSWTGQGGEKLFF.

This clone was observed a single time. Different DNA sequences within this sample yield the same CDR3. This chain links TRBV29-1 with TRBJ1-2, with TRBD1 matching over 12 bases. The length of the CDR3 is 13 residues. From germline, CDR1 is SQVTM and CDR2 ANQGSEA. J gave up 2 bases and V 6 bases, and 1 base lay outside the gene matches. The CDR3 protein is CSVGTGGNYGYTF. CDR3 nucleotide sequence: TGCAGCGTAGGGACAGGGGGCAACTATGGCTACACCTTC. The full variable domain, its missing parts supplied by reference TRBV29-1 and TRBJ1-2, is SAVISQKPSRDICQRGTSLTIQCQVDSQVTMMFWYRQQPGQSLTLIATANQGSEATYESGFVIDKFPISRPNLTFSTLTVSNMSPEDSSIYLCSVGTGGNYGYTFGSGTRLTVV.

The chain joins TRBV5-1 to TRBJ2-1; maybe TRBD2 (5 bases). V gave up 4 bases and J gave up 5 bases, with 16 bases separating them. Germline-derived CDR1 and CDR2 are SGHRS and YFSETQ. CDR3 length: 15 residues. CDR3 sequence reads: CASSTGLEENNEQFF. CDR3 sequence (DNA): TGCGCCAGCAGCACCGGACTGGAGGAAAACAATGAGCAGTTCTTC.

The rearrangement uses TRBV7-3 and TRBJ2-2; TRBD2 agrees at 12 bases. CDR1 is SGHTA and CDR2 is FQGTGA in the germline V gene. J was trimmed by 2 bases and V by 5 bases; bases with no gene match: 6. CDR3 length: 17 residues. The CDR3 protein is CASSPGLAGRNTGELFF. CDR3 bases: TGTGCCAGCAGCCCCGGACTAGCGGGAAGAAACACCGGGGAGCTGTTTTTT.

J is TRBJ1-5 and V is TRBV6-1, with D possibly matching TRBD1 (5 bases). This CDR3 contains 15 residues. Germline V gene sequence: CDR1 MNHNS, CDR2 SASEGT. Trimming removed 0 bases at V and 7 bases at J, with 13 bases between. The CDR3 nucleotides read TGTGCCAGCAGTGAAGCGAGGGGACGGCGGCAGCCCCAGCATTTT. Its protein is CASSEARGRRQPQHF.

This chain joins TRBV6-1 and TRBJ1-5, with D possibly matching TRBD1 (5 bases). The CDR3 consists of 16 residues. CDR1 and CDR2 (germline): MNHNS, SASEGT. V was shortened by 3 bases and J by 3 bases, with 15 bases between the two germline ends. The DNA of the CDR3 is TGTGCCAGCAGTGATCGACAGCAACCCTACAATCAGCCCCAGCATTTT. Its protein product is CASSDRQQPYNQPQHF.

The chain is built from TRBV28 and TRBJ1-2; 9 nucleotides align to TRBD1. Germline values: CDR1 MDHEN, CDR2 SYDVKM. The CDR3 contains 18 residues. After removal of 7 bases from V and 2 bases from J, the junction contained 17 bases not matched to a gene. Here the CDR3 reads CASIRNSGTGLYNYGYTF. Written as DNA, the CDR3 is TGTGCCAGCATAAGGAATAGCGGGACAGGGCTTTACAACTATGGCTACACCTTC.

The chain couples TRBV2 to TRBJ1-4, with D unclear. Trimming shortened V by 7 bases and J by 8 bases, and 14 bases separated the two germline ends. The CDR3 has 13 residues. Germline-derived CDR1 and CDR2 are SNHLY and FYNNEI. This chain's CDR3 is CASTDGAREKLFF. The CDR3 DNA reads TGTGCCAGCACCGACGGTGCTCGGGAAAAACTGTTTTTT.

This chain joins TRBV28 and TRBJ1-1; 7 bases fit TRBD1. With V trimmed by 6 bases and J by 0 bases, 4 bases remained unmatched. Germline V gene sequence: CDR1 MDHEN, CDR2 SYDVKM. This CDR3 has 14 amino acids. The CDR3 reads CASRTGQLNTEAFF. As DNA, the CDR3 is TGTGCCAGCAGAACGGGACAGTTGAACACTGAAGCTTTCTTT.

The chain is built from TRBV28 and TRBJ2-3, with D uncertain. Germline-derived CDR1 and CDR2 are MDHEN and SYDVKM. V was clipped by 7 bases and J by 3 bases, with 14 bases between them. The CDR3 loop spans 14 amino acids. CDR3 nucleotides: TGTGCCAGCACTCCAATCTACTCAACAGATACGCAGTATTTT. It encodes CASTPIYSTDTQYF. Full variable domain (rest looked up from reference TRBV28 and TRBJ2-3): DVKVTQSSRYLVKRTGEKVFLECVQDMDHENMFWYRQDPGLGLRLIYFSYDVKMKEKGDIPEGYSVSREKKERFSLILESASTNQTSMYLCASTPIYSTDTQYFGPGTRLTVL.

V is TRBV7-9 and J is TRBJ1-5; D is uncertain. Trimming took off 7 bases at V and 3 bases at J, with 10 bases between the two ends. Germline CDR1 is SEHNR and CDR2 is FQNEAQ (reference sequence). There are 13 residues in the CDR3. The CDR3 spells CASTLNDNQPQHF. The CDR3 coding sequence is TGTGCCAGCACCCTGAACGACAATCAGCCCCAGCATTTT.

The DNA of the CDR3 is TGTGCCAGCAGCTTAATGGGACAGGCAGGTGAGCAGTTCTTC. Its translation: CASSLMGQAGEQFF. The V call is TRBV7-2, the J call TRBJ2-1; 8 bases line up with TRBD1. With 2 bases clipped from V and 9 bases from J, the junction kept 6 bases outside the gene matches. Germline V gene data show CDR1 as SGHTA and CDR2 as FQGNSA. The CDR3 contains 14 residues. The variable domain in full, with the rest retrieved from reference TRBV7-2 and TRBJ2-1, is GAGVSQSPSNKVTEKGKDVELRCDPISGHTALYWYRQSLGQGLEFLIYFQGNSAPDKSGLPSDRFSAERTGGSVSTLTIQRTQQEDSAVYLCASSLMGQAGEQFFGPGTRLTVL.

The chain carries TRBV29-1 and TRBJ2-5; 7 nucleotides line up with TRBD1. Germline CDR1 reads SQVTM; CDR2 reads ANQGSEA. The CDR3 loop spans 16 amino acids. J lost 5 bases, V lost 1 base, and 13 bases had no gene match. The CDR3 DNA sequence: TGCAGCGTTGAAGCCTCGGAACAGGGGTTCTGGGAGACCCAGTACTTC. Its translation: CSVEASEQGFWETQYF.

In its sample, this clone was seen once. Within the sample, other DNA sequences also encode this same CDR3. J is TRBJ2-7 and V is TRBV28; D gene ambiguous. V was pared by 5 bases and J by 4 bases, with 15 bases between. Germline CDR1 MDHEN, CDR2 SYDVKM. This CDR3 comprises 14 residues. CDR3 in DNA: TGTGCCAGCAGTACCCCTGGGCGGCCATACGAGCAGTACTTC. It translates to CASSTPGRPYEQYF.

The chain uses TRBV7-9 and TRBJ1-1; D unresolved. Trimming took off 1 base at V and 5 bases at J, with 14 bases between the two ends. Germline lookup yields CDR1 SEHNR and CDR2 FQNEAQ (reference sequence). This CDR3 spans 15 amino acids. DNA of the CDR3: TGTGCCAGCAGCTTAGACTCGAGAGTGGGTACTGAAGCTTTCTTT. Translated, it gives CASSLDSRVGTEAFF.

This chain uses TRBV28 with TRBJ2-5, with 7 nucleotides matching TRBD1. The CDR3 sequence is 14 residues long. V gave up 4 bases and J gave up 1 base; unmatched junction bases: 3. Germline values: CDR1 MDHEN, CDR2 SYDVKM. CDR3 residues: CASSSDRVQETQYF. The CDR3 nucleotides read TGTGCCAGCAGTTCCGACAGGGTCCAAGAGACCCAGTACTTC.

The genes are TRBV7-9 and TRBJ2-5, with TRBD2 matching over 9 bases. This CDR3 region has 15 residues. Germline V gene lookup returns CDR1 SEHNR and CDR2 FQNEAQ (reference sequence). Trimming at V came to 6 bases and at J to 2 bases, leaving 7 bases not matched to a gene. The CDR3 nucleotides are TGTGCCAGCAGACCGACTAGCGGAGGGCAAGAGACCCAGTACTTC. Translation: CASRPTSGGQETQYF.

CDR3 in DNA: TGTGCCAGCAGCCAAGCCAGGAGGGGGAGCTCCTACGAGCAGTACTTC. Amino acids: CASSQARRGSSYEQYF. This chain uses TRBV14 with TRBJ2-7; perhaps D is TRBD1 or TRBD2 (6 bases each). Per the germline V gene, CDR1 is SGHDN and CDR2 is FVKESK. Between the trimmed V and J ends, which lost 1 base and 0 bases, there was a span of 13 bases. The length of the CDR3 is 16 residues.

V gene TRBV6-5 combines with J gene TRBJ2-7; 7 nucleotides agree with TRBD1. The CDR3 runs to 13 residues. In germline, CDR1 is MNHEY, CDR2 SVGAGI. With V trimmed by 5 bases and J by 3 bases, 4 bases remained unmatched. For the CDR3, the DNA is TGTGCCAGCAGTCCGGGACAGTTCTACGAGCAGTACTTC. Protein sequence: CASSPGQFYEQYF.

The chain uses TRBV5-1 and TRBJ2-2, with 8 bases aligning to TRBD2. Germline CDR1 SGHRS, CDR2 YFSETQ. This CDR3 region has 17 residues. Unmatched junction bases numbered 10, after V lost 1 base and J lost 5 bases. The CDR3 DNA sequence: TGCGCCAGCAGCTTGACGGGAAGCGGGAGTAGGACCGGGGAGCTGTTTTTT. Encoded protein: CASSLTGSGSRTGELFF.

The chain couples TRBV29-1 to TRBJ1-2, with D possibly TRBD1 on 6 matching bases. The ends were cut back, 5 bases at V and 6 bases at J, with 13 bases in the middle. The CDR3 is 12 residues long. Germline V gene sequence: CDR1 SQVTM, CDR2 ANQGSEA. This CDR3 is CSVPRTAHGYTF. CDR3 DNA: TGCAGCGTTCCAAGGACAGCCCATGGCTACACCTTC.

This chain connects TRBV10-3 to TRBJ2-1; 12 bases match TRBD2. The CDR3 contains 18 residues. V lost 7 bases and J lost 9; bases outside the gene matches: 19. CDR1 and CDR2 (germline): ENHRY, SYGVKD. The CDR3 loop reads CAITARTSGVGAPGEQFF. The CDR3 DNA follows: TGTGCCATCACCGCCAGGACTAGCGGGGTAGGTGCTCCAGGTGAGCAGTTCTTC.

The chain is built from TRBV5-1 and TRBJ2-7; 10 bases line up with TRBD2. The CDR3 sequence is 15 residues long. V was clipped by 0 bases and J by 3 bases; unmatched bases: 3. Per germline, CDR1 SGHRS and CDR2 YFSETQ. In DNA, the CDR3 is TGCGCCAGCAGCTTGGGGACTAGCGGCCACTACGAGCAGTACTTC. Translated: CASSLGTSGHYEQYF.

The chain has TRBV5-1 and TRBJ2-3; 8 bases align to TRBD2. The CDR3 length is 16 residues. Looked up from germline, CDR1 is SGHRS and CDR2 is YFSETQ. The J segment lost 0 bases and the V segment lost 7 bases, leaving 10 bases of the junction unmatched. The CDR3 bases are TGCGCCAGCGGAGAGAGCGGGGGTAGTAGCACAGATACGCAGTATTTT. Encoded protein: CASGESGGSSTDTQYF.

The rearrangement uses TRBV30 and TRBJ1-2, with no clear D. CDR1 is GTSNPN and CDR2 is SVGIG in the germline V gene (reference sequence). The CDR3 has 14 residues. Trimming removed 3 bases from V and 0 bases from J, with 11 bases in between. The CDR3 bases are TGTGCCTGGAGAAAAGGAGGGACTAACTATGGCTACACCTTC. This gives the protein CAWRKGGTNYGYTF.

This sequence joins TRBV7-9 and TRBJ2-1; 10 bases agree with TRBD2. V lost 5 bases to trimming and J lost 1 base; unmatched junction nucleotides: 5. CDR3 size: 16 residues. Germline CDR1 and CDR2: SEHNR and FQNEAQ (reference sequence). The CDR3 loop reads CASSLSGRFSYNEQFF. Here the CDR3 DNA reads TGTGCCAGCAGCCTTAGCGGGAGGTTTTCCTACAATGAGCAGTTCTTC.

The rearrangement joins TRBV7-9 to TRBJ2-3; 10 nucleotides line up with TRBD1. Losses at the gene ends were 5 bases for V and 2 bases for J; bases not matched to a gene: 7. Germline CDR1 is SEHNR and CDR2 is FQNEAQ (reference sequence). The length of the CDR3 is 16 residues. The CDR3 loop reads CASSGGTGVVTDTQYF. CDR3 coding DNA: TGTGCCAGCAGCGGGGGGACAGGGGTCGTCACAGATACGCAGTATTTT.

This sequence joins TRBV30 and TRBJ2-7; possible D gene TRBD1, 5 bases. The CDR3 is made up of 16 amino acids. CDR1 GTSNPN and CDR2 SVGIG come from the germline V gene (reference sequence). V lost 0 bases and J lost 4, with 19 bases in between. The CDR3 DNA sequence: TGTGCCTGGAGTGTCTTATCGAGACAGTGGGTATACGAGCAGTACTTC. Translated, it gives CAWSVLSRQWVYEQYF.

For this clone: Other nucleotide sequences in the sample specify the same CDR3. The chain is built from TRBV11-3 and TRBJ2-2; 9 nucleotides agree with TRBD2. Germline V gene sequence: CDR1 SGHNT, CDR2 YENEEA. Trimming cost V 1 base and J 5 bases; bases outside gene matches: 2. This CDR3 region has 15 residues. Here the CDR3 DNA reads TGTGCCAGCAGCTTAGGACTAGCGGAAACCGGGGAGCTGTTTTTT. Protein product: CASSLGLAETGELFF.

This chain connects TRBV4-2 to TRBJ1-5, with D possibly matching TRBD1 (6 bases). There are 19 residues in the CDR3. Germline V gene lookup returns CDR1 LGHNA and CDR2 YNFKEQ. V shed 2 bases and J shed 0 bases, with 20 bases lying between them. CDR3 nucleotides: TGTGCCAGCAGCCAACGCCTCGGGGGGGCTATATCTAGCAATCAGCCCCAGCATTTT. It codes for CASSQRLGGAISSNQPQHF.

This rearrangement joins TRBV28 to TRBJ2-1, with TRBD2 matching 7 bases. This CDR3 is 14 amino acids long. V shed 6 bases, J shed 6 bases, and the junction held 8 bases outside the gene matches. Germline values: CDR1 MDHEN, CDR2 SYDVKM. This CDR3 is CASRLGGLSNEQFF. CDR3 coding DNA: TGTGCCAGCAGGCTGGGGGGGTTAAGCAATGAGCAGTTCTTC.

V and J are TRBV5-1 and TRBJ2-2; D gene uncertain. Germline V gene data show CDR1 as SGHRS and CDR2 as YFSETQ. The CDR3 extends over 15 amino acids. The V gene lost 0 bases and the J gene lost 6 bases, with 12 bases spanning the gap. The chain's CDR3 is CASSLEGRSAGELFF. CDR3 DNA: TGCGCCAGCAGCTTGGAAGGACGAAGCGCCGGGGAGCTGTTTTTT.